The rows below give T cell receptor beta chains drawn from one sample of a study of T cells after yellow fever vaccination. TCRdb re-derived calls from the 5' RACE reads in MiXCR, one entry per CDR3 protein. The table lists a few hundred thousand distinct CDR3 sequences, almost 4% of them singletons. The starting material was PBMCs, obtained 5 days after the yellow fever booster vaccination. These receptors all stem from a man aged 18-30 years who received the YFV17D yellow fever vaccine. CDR3s include the opening cysteine and the closing phenylalanine or tryptophan. The order of the fields is clone size, V gene, J gene, CDR3 protein. Size is stated for part of the rows, as once, few or many counts, or as a class when the clone is expanded.

>many|TRBV10-3|TRBJ1-1
CAISATGEKAFF
>many|TRBV27|TRBJ2-5
CASSFKRRTGGQETQYF
>many|TRBV6-5|TRBJ1-2
CASSYSLAGFYGYTF
>.|TRBV12-5|TRBJ2-6
CASGWAWSRGISQPGANVLTF
>few|TRBV5-1|TRBJ2-5
CASSLRPDAAQETQYF
>.|TRBV7-9|TRBJ2-1
CASSPQDPEQFF
>.|TRBV29-1|TRBJ1-1
CSGDDRQGGNTEAFF
>.|TRBV20-1|TRBJ1-1
CSAPQSMNTEAFF
>.|TRBV4-3|TRBJ1-4
CASSQDRSGGDEKLFF
>.|TRBV7-2|TRBJ2-1
CASSLGSRTGIEQFF
>many|TRBV7-2|TRBJ2-1
CASNFDLAGGYNEQFF
>.|TRBV4-1|TRBJ2-3
CASSQELAGRSDTQYF
>many|TRBV5-1|TRBJ2-7
CASSWASGGFAYEQYF
>.|TRBV6-5|TRBJ2-1
CASSYAQGVLYNEQFF
>few|TRBV6-6|TRBJ1-6
CASSYREYNSPLHF
>.|TRBV6-2/TRBV6-3|TRBJ2-7
CASRMGGDEQYF
>.|TRBV24-1|TRBJ1-5
CATSDRGNQPQHF
>.|TRBV6-6|TRBJ2-1
CASRSPGPEQFF
>.|TRBV7-9|TRBJ1-1
CASSLGGAGENTEAFF
>few|TRBV7-9|TRBJ2-1
CASSPGLVGSWEQFF
>.|TRBV20-1|TRBJ1-1
CSARETGGNTEAFF
>few|TRBV4-2|TRBJ1-3
CASSAQGVSGNTIYF
>.|TRBV10-3|TRBJ1-5
CATGISADNQPQHF
>.|TRBV10-1|TRBJ2-5
CASSRLAGAQETQYF
>.|TRBV5-4|TRBJ1-2
CASRRGVGNYGYTF
>many|TRBV5-1|TRBJ1-2
CASSLGRDLWDGYTF
>.|TRBV7-8|TRBJ1-2
CASSATGQEGYTF
>.|TRBV12-3/TRBV12-4|TRBJ1-2
CASRLAGSTYGYTF
>.|TRBV2|TRBJ2-2
CASSEKGRSTGELFF
>.|TRBV5-1|TRBJ2-1
CASSPAGTGLNEQFF
>many|TRBV5-1|TRBJ2-2
CASSLISGELFF
>.|TRBV5-4|TRBJ1-1
CASSLSWTGPREAFF
>few|TRBV11-3|TRBJ2-1
CASSPGASNEQFF
>few|TRBV7-6|TRBJ2-7
CASSLDRGRYEQYF
>few|TRBV11-2|TRBJ1-2
CASSSLRDGGGYTF
>many|TRBV14|TRBJ2-5
CASSQDSIYLKETQYF
>.|TRBV19|TRBJ2-1
CASRPGVYRGDAYNEQFF
>many|TRBV20-1|TRBJ2-1
CSAVKRGVDDEQFF
>few|TRBV7-9|TRBJ1-4
CASSLASEEKLFF
>few|TRBV30|TRBJ2-3
CAWGSSDTQYF
>many|TRBV7-2|TRBJ2-3
CASTSVDTQYF
>few|TRBV5-1|TRBJ1-2
CASSLGTFQGYTF
>few|TRBV11-1|TRBJ1-2
CASSPEVGRPYGYTF
>many|TRBV2|TRBJ2-2
CASSIQTSGSTGELFF
>few|TRBV7-2|TRBJ1-5
CASSLGGTQPQHF
>many|TRBV20-1|TRBJ2-2
CSARVTGELFF
>.|TRBV11-2|TRBJ2-1
CASGDGSGNEQFF
>.|TRBV7-2|TRBJ1-1
CASSPQDINTEAFF